Given below is one T cell receptor beta chain in context. Its antigen is not known. This entry belongs to a study of CD8 T cells in ankylosing spondylitis. General study points: A motif of seven or eight highly homologous TCR beta variants was seen as apparently characteristic of ankylosing spondylitis blood. Reportedly, matched ankylosing spondylitis synovial fluid was significantly enriched for disease-linked clones. Disease-associated clonotypes exhibited CD8+ identity and were relatively infrequent in peripheral blood.

Between the trimmed V and J ends, which lost 1 base and 6 bases, there was a span of 7 bases. CDR3 size: 12 residues. Germline CDR1 MGHRA, CDR2 YSYEKL. Generation of TCR beta libraries employed quantitative 5'-RACE incorporating molecular barcodes. TCRdb called the 5' RACE reads again in MiXCR, with one record for every CDR3 protein. The table lists some 130,000 distinct CDR3 sequences, more than 15% of them singletons, with roughly 30% in the top ten. Source material: blood, either unsorted or a sorted T cell fraction (not recorded which). The genes are TRBV4-1 and TRBJ2-7; D not resolved. The TCR sequence derives from a male donor with ankylosing spondylitis. CDR3 coding DNA: TGCGCCAGCAGCCAAGGGGCCGCCGAGCAGTACTTC. The encoded protein is CASSQGAAEQYF.